These T cell receptor beta chains were read from a single sample in a study of beta chain features in type 1 diabetes. Some clones are missing from TCRdb's copy, which holds only in-frame ones; the method was immunoSEQ multiplex PCR. The data hold hundreds of thousands of clones, with roughly a sixth observed a single time. The specimen was naive CD4+ T cells from blood. The receptors shown here come from a man aged 18 to 35 in good health. Each CDR3 is given with its conserved first and last residue. A D gene is named only where the DNA matches it firmly. Size is stated for part of the rows, as once, few or many counts, or as a class when the clone is expanded.

size	J	D	V	CDR3	DNA
few	TRBJ1-3	.	TRBV7-9	CASSPPGNTIYF	TGTGCCAGCAGCCCACCCGGAAACACCATATATTTT
.	TRBJ2-2	.	TRBV9	CASSPRTPTGELFF	TGTGCCAGCAGCCCCCGGACACCCACCGGGGAGCTGTTTTTT
few	TRBJ2-5	.	TRBV10-3	CAGGRGKGTQYF	TGTGCCGGGGGTCGGGGGAAAGGGACCCAGTACTTC
.	TRBJ2-5	.	TRBV2	CASSEFSAAQYF	TGTGCCAGCAGTGAATTCAGTGCGGCCCAGTACTTC
.	TRBJ1-2	TRBD1	TRBV7-9	CASSLVQGAHGYTF	TGTGCCAGCAGCTTAGTACAGGGGGCGCATGGCTACACCTTC
.	TRBJ2-2	.	TRBV7-3	CASSLYTGELFF	TGTGCCAGCAGCCTATACACCGGGGAGCTGTTTTTT
.	TRBJ2-5	.	TRBV19	CASSKGEETQYF	TGTGCCAGTAGTAAGGGGGAAGAGACCCAGTACTTC
few	TRBJ1-2	.	TRBV5-1	CASSLNKANYGYTF	TGCGCCAGCAGCTTGAACAAAGCTAACTATGGCTACACCTTC
.	TRBJ2-7	TRBD1	TRBV30	CAWRPGQGISYEQYF	TGTGCCTGGAGACCTGGACAGGGAATCTCCTACGAGCAGTACTTC
once	TRBJ2-5	.	TRBV7-9	CASRFTGAETQYF	TGTGCCAGCAGGTTCACTGGGGCGGAGACCCAGTACTTC
.	TRBJ2-6	.	TRBV6-4	CASNDRASGANVLTF	TGTGCCAGCAACGACAGAGCCTCTGGGGCCAACGTCCTGACTTTC
.	TRBJ2-7	TRBD2	TRBV19	CATHPGLAGSGEQYF	TGTGCCACCCACCCGGGACTAGCGGGTTCGGGCGAGCAGTACTTC
.	TRBJ2-3	.	TRBV10-3	CAISGDHAGVGTDTQYF	TGTGCCATCAGTGGGGACCATGCAGGGGTTGGCACAGATACGCAGTATTTT
.	TRBJ2-6	.	TRBV7-9	CASSGPGAPRSGANVLTF	TGTGCCAGCAGCGGGCCGGGAGCCCCACGCTCTGGGGCCAACGTCCTGACTTTC
few	TRBJ1-3	.	TRBV5-1	CASRNHLSGNTIYF	TGCGCCAGCAGAAATCATCTCTCTGGAAACACCATATATTTT
.	TRBJ2-2	.	TRBV15	CATTSGYSGELFF	TGTGCCACCACCTCAGGGTATTCCGGGGAGCTGTTTTTT
.	TRBJ2-1	.	TRBV7-3	CASSLIHGLNEQFF	TGTGCCAGCAGCTTAATACACGGCCTAAATGAGCAGTTCTTC
few	TRBJ2-1	.	TRBV28	CASREQPIYNEQFF	TGTGCCAGCAGGGAACAGCCCATTTACAATGAGCAGTTCTTC
few	TRBJ1-2	.	TRBV28	CASSLRDRWLYGYTF	TGTGCCAGCAGTTTACGGGACCGATGGCTCTATGGCTACACCTTC
.	TRBJ2-3	.	TRBV7-2	CASSLAGSQAQYF	TGTGCCAGCAGCTTAGCGGGGTCCCAGGCGCAGTATTTT
few	TRBJ1-6	TRBD1	TRBV9	CASSVEGAHSPLHF	TGTGCCAGCAGCGTAGAGGGGGCGCATTCACCCCTCCACTTT
once	TRBJ2-4	.	TRBV7-9	CASSRSAGHDIQYF	TGTGCCAGCAGCAGGAGCGCAGGTCACGACATTCAGTACTTC
once	TRBJ2-4	.	TRBV5-1	CASSPRTEIKNIQYF	TGCGCCAGCAGCCCAAGGACAGAGATCAAAAACATTCAGTACTTC
few	TRBJ2-2	.	TRBV28	CASSPGQSGTGELFF	TGTGCCAGCAGTCCGGGACAAAGCGGGACCGGGGAGCTGTTTTTT
.	TRBJ1-2	.	TRBV5-1	CASSLAGWGYTF	TGCGCCAGCAGCTTGGCAGGTTGGGGCTACACCTTC
.	TRBJ2-5	.	TRBV28	CASSLGGEQETQYF	TGTGCCAGCAGTTTAGGGGGTGAGCAAGAGACCCAGTACTTC
.	TRBJ2-7	TRBD1	TRBV11-3	CASSGTGDTSYEQYF	TGTGCCAGCAGCGGGACAGGGGACACTTCCTACGAGCAGTACTTC
.	TRBJ1-3	.	TRBV25-1	CASSERAGGSTIYF	TGTGCCAGCAGTGAACGAGCTGGTGGAAGCACCATATATTTT
.	TRBJ1-2	.	TRBV2	CASSVLGPNYGYTF	TGTGCCAGCAGTGTTTTGGGCCCCAACTATGGCTACACCTTC
.	TRBJ1-2	.	TRBV30	CAWSSGWGYGYTF	TGTGCCTGGAGCTCAGGGTGGGGCTATGGCTACACCTTC
few	TRBJ2-7	TRBD1	TRBV7-9	CASSSTGRVAYEQYF	TGTGCCAGCAGCTCGACAGGGCGGGTGGCCTACGAGCAGTACTTC
.	TRBJ2-2	TRBD2	TRBV4-3	CASSQLAGRNTGELFF	TGCGCCAGCAGCCAATTAGCGGGAAGGAACACCGGGGAGCTGTTTTTT
.	TRBJ1-4	.	TRBV2	CASSEVRLNEKLFF	TGTGCCAGCAGTGAAGTACGCCTGAATGAAAAACTGTTTTTT
few	TRBJ1-2	.	TRBV28	CASSLIARYGYTF	TGTGCCAGCAGTTTGATCGCGCGCTATGGCTACACCTTC
.	TRBJ2-7	TRBD2	TRBV9	CASSVVGSGGYEQYF	TGTGCCAGCAGCGTCGTGGGAAGCGGGGGCTACGAGCAGTACTTC
.	TRBJ2-7	TRBD1	TRBV7-9	CASSPRQGAGYEQYF	TGTGCCAGCAGTCCCCGACAGGGGGCAGGCTACGAGCAGTACTTC
.	TRBJ1-2	TRBD1	TRBV7-2	CASSHPGQARTF	TGTGCCAGCAGCCACCCGGGACAGGCCCGCACCTTC
.	TRBJ2-5	TRBD1	TRBV29-1	CSVRYGTGGETQYF	TGCAGCGTTCGATATGGGACAGGGGGGGAGACCCAGTACTTC
.	TRBJ1-2	.	TRBV6-6	CASSGPFPQSYGYTF	TGTGCCAGCAGTGGCCCCTTCCCACAGAGCTATGGCTACACCTTC
.	TRBJ2-3	.	TRBV7-2	CASQSQSTDTQYF	TGTGCCAGCCAGAGCCAGAGCACAGATACGCAGTATTTT
few	TRBJ2-3	TRBD2	TRBV5-1	CASSLSLGLADTQYF	TGCGCCAGCAGCTTGTCTTTGGGACTAGCAGATACGCAGTATTTT
few	TRBJ2-1	.	TRBV4-2	CASSQDYRLGKGEQFF	TGTGCCAGCAGCCAAGATTACAGGCTGGGTAAAGGAGAGCAGTTCTTC
.	TRBJ2-7	TRBD1	TRBV6-6	CASSPTGTGRPYEQYF	TGTGCCAGCAGTCCGACCGGGACAGGACGACCTTACGAGCAGTACTTC
few	TRBJ1-2	TRBD1	TRBV5-1	CASSLGQGYYGYTF	TGCGCCAGCAGCTTGGGACAGGGGTACTATGGCTACACCTTC
.	TRBJ2-1	TRBD2	TRBV7-7	CASSTGTRVEQFF	TGTGCCAGCAGCACCGGGACTAGGGTTGAGCAGTTCTTC
many	TRBJ2-6	TRBD1	TRBV14	CASSRTGNSGANVLTF	TGTGCCAGCAGCCGGACAGGAAACTCTGGGGCCAACGTCCTGACTTTC
.	TRBJ1-1	.	TRBV10-3	CASRAGNTEAFF	TGTGCATCCCGAGCAGGGAACACTGAAGCTTTCTTT
.	TRBJ1-5	.	TRBV18	CASSPQRGSNQPQHF	TGTGCCAGCTCACCACAACGGGGTAGCAATCAGCCCCAGCATTTT
few	TRBJ1-5	TRBD1	TRBV16	CASSLNPGTGTSF	TGTGCCAGCAGCCTAAATCCCGGGACAGGGACCAGTTTT
few	TRBJ1-4	.	TRBV5-1	CASSSVNRPNEKLFF	TGCGCCAGCAGCTCTGTTAACCGCCCGAATGAAAAACTGTTTTTT